A selection of T cell receptor beta chains follows, all from one sample in a study of blood T cell repertoires in COVID-19. Produced via immunoSEQ multiplex PCR; TCRdb's table is partial and in-frame only. This sample has fewer than 150,000 clones, with around 83% found just once. Material: peripheral blood. The receptors come from a woman aged 60-75 years with COVID-19, enrolled during active disease. CDR3s include the opening cysteine and the closing phenylalanine or tryptophan. The D gene is left open where the match is weak. Expanded clones are given a class, and other clones once, few, many or no size at all.

CASSDRLGQGNTEAFF	TGTGCCAGCAGTGACCGACTCGGACAGGGAAACACTGAAGCTTTCTTT	TRBV2	TRBD1	TRBJ1-1	.
CASSLQGLAGGNEQYF	TGTGCCAGCAGCCTACAGGGACTAGCGGGGGGAAACGAGCAGTACTTC	TRBV9	TRBD2	TRBJ2-7	.
CASSPDRYNYEQYF	TGTGCCAGCAGCCCTGACAGGTATAACTACGAGCAGTACTTC	TRBV7-9	.	TRBJ2-7	many
CASSRGEKLFF	TGTGCCAGCAGCCGAGGCGAAAAACTGTTTTTT	TRBV5-6	.	TRBJ1-4	.
CASSPTAANTGELFF	TGTGCCAGCAGCCCGACGGCGGCGAACACCGGGGAGCTGTTTTTT	TRBV7-2	.	TRBJ2-2	.
CASSLRWGRTEAFF	TGTGCCAGCAGTTTAAGATGGGGGCGAACTGAAGCTTTCTTT	TRBV6-5	.	TRBJ1-1	.
CASSSTGNNEQFF	TGTGCCAGCAGCTCAACAGGTAACAATGAGCAGTTCTTC	TRBV21-1	.	TRBJ2-1	.
CASSLSSYEQYF	TGTGCCAGCAGCCTATCCTCCTACGAGCAGTACTTC	TRBV6-2/TRBV6-3	.	TRBJ2-7	.
CASSSILGGQQKGTEAFF	TGTGCCAGCAGTTCCATCCTCGGGGGTCAGCAAAAGGGCACTGAAGCTTTCTTT	TRBV27	.	TRBJ1-1	once
CASSLAGGGGHYEQYF	TGTGCCAGCAGCTTGGCCGGTGGCGGGGGACACTACGAGCAGTACTTC	TRBV5-4	.	TRBJ2-7	few
CASSPRQASYNEQFF	TGCGCCAGCAGCCCCCGACAGGCCTCCTACAATGAGCAGTTCTTC	TRBV5-1	.	TRBJ2-1	few
CASSYSRGRPLHF	TGTGCCAGCAGTTACTCGCGGGGGAGACCCCTCCACTTT	TRBV6-2/TRBV6-3	.	TRBJ1-6	once
CASSERGNQETQYF	TGCGCCAGCAGTGAGAGGGGGAATCAAGAGACCCAGTACTTC	TRBV10-1	.	TRBJ2-5	.
CASTFRADTQYF	TGTGCCAGCACCTTCCGGGCAGATACGCAGTATTTT	TRBV18	.	TRBJ2-3	.
CASSTRGTGSYEQYF	TGTGCCAGCAGCACCCGCGGGACAGGTTCCTACGAGCAGTACTTC	TRBV7-2	TRBD1	TRBJ2-7	.
CASSLWTGDGSTEAFF	TGTGCCAGCAGCTTGTGGACAGGTGATGGTAGCACTGAAGCTTTCTTT	TRBV5-8	TRBD1	TRBJ1-1	.
CASSLAVGQGTMHEQYF	TGTGCCAGCAGCTTAGCGGTGGGACAGGGGACTATGCACGAGCAGTACTTC	TRBV7-9	TRBD1	TRBJ2-7	.
CASSLTGDYGNTIYF	TGCGCCAGCAGCTTGACAGGGGATTATGGAAACACCATATATTTT	TRBV5-1	TRBD1	TRBJ1-3	.
CASSLDRTSGYEQYF	TGTGCCAGCAGCTTAGACCGGACTAGCGGGTACGAGCAGTACTTC	TRBV11-2	TRBD2	TRBJ2-7	.
CASRAGTGGSEQFF	TGCGCCAGCAGAGCCGGGACAGGGGGTAGTGAGCAGTTCTTC	TRBV10-2	TRBD1	TRBJ2-1	.
CSVTDRIYYEQYF	TGCAGCGTCACCGACAGAATTTACTACGAGCAGTACTTC	TRBV29-1	.	TRBJ2-7	.
CASSSRDRAGGYTF	TGTGCCAGCAGTTCCCGGGACAGGGCCGGCGGCTACACCTTC	TRBV2	TRBD1	TRBJ1-2	.
CASSSNSASQETQYF	TGTGCCAGCAGCTCAAATTCAGCGAGCCAAGAGACCCAGTACTTC	TRBV6-6	.	TRBJ2-5	.
CSVEEGGTIYF	TGCAGCGTTGAAGAAGGGGGAACCATATATTTT	TRBV29-1	.	TRBJ1-3	.
CASSLAGTDIEQYF	TGCGCCAGCAGCTTGGCCGGGACAGATATTGAGCAGTACTTC	TRBV5-1	TRBD1	TRBJ2-7	.
CASGRAGGNTIYF	TGTGCTAGTGGTCGCGCCGGGGGAAACACCATATATTTT	TRBV12-5	.	TRBJ1-3	.
CASRDRIRTEAFF	TGTGCCAGCAGGGACAGGATTCGAACTGAAGCTTTCTTT	TRBV7-2	TRBD1	TRBJ1-1	.
CASSSGQGDYGYTF	TGCGCCAGCAGTTCGGGACAGGGAGACTATGGCTACACCTTC	TRBV10-1	TRBD1	TRBJ1-2	.
CASSMRSGTSAGDTQYF	TGTGCCAGCAGCATGAGATCCGGGACTAGCGCCGGAGATACGCAGTATTTT	TRBV5-4	TRBD2	TRBJ2-3	once
CASTVETGGEAFF	TGTGCCAGCACCGTGGAGACAGGGGGTGAAGCTTTCTTT	TRBV2	TRBD1	TRBJ1-1	.
CASSLVGPGTEETQYF	TGTGCCAGCAGCTTAGTCGGTCCAGGGACAGAAGAGACCCAGTACTTC	TRBV7-8	TRBD1	TRBJ2-5	.
CASSLGVRGGAAPNEQFF	TGCGCCAGCAGCTTGGGGGTGAGAGGGGGAGCGGCCCCCAATGAGCAGTTCTTC	TRBV5-1	.	TRBJ2-1	.
CASSLAGGRNSPLHF	TGTGCCAGCAGCTTGGCGGGGGGGAGGAATTCACCCCTCCACTTT	TRBV5-5	.	TRBJ1-6	few
CASSIVAEGSLAYTF	TGTGCCAGTAGTATAGTTGCAGAGGGCTCTTTAGCCTACACCTTC	TRBV19	.	TRBJ1-2	.
CASSQATGGSEKLFF	TGCGCCAGCAGCCAAGCGACAGGGGGGAGTGAAAAACTGTTTTTT	TRBV4-1	TRBD1	TRBJ1-4	once
CASSSRQGSITGYTF	TGTGCCAGTAGTTCACGACAGGGTTCGATTACGGGCTACACCTTC	TRBV19	TRBD1	TRBJ1-2	.
CASSPGLAGGRDEQFF	TGTGCCAGCAGCCCCGGACTAGCGGGGGGCAGGGATGAGCAGTTCTTC	TRBV9	TRBD2	TRBJ2-1	.
CASSFGQGAEMGYGYTF	TGTGCCAGCAGCTTCGGACAGGGGGCGGAGATGGGGTATGGCTACACCTTC	TRBV7-2	TRBD1	TRBJ1-2	.
CASSFAAGSGYTF	TGTGCCAGCAGTTTTGCGGCCGGGAGCGGCTACACCTTC	TRBV12-3/TRBV12-4	.	TRBJ1-2	few
CASSFRDSSFLEQYF	TGTGCCAGCAGCTTCAGGGACAGTTCCTTCCTCGAGCAGTACTTC	TRBV13	TRBD1	TRBJ2-7	.
CASSSQTSGEAFF	TGTGCCAGCAGCTCACAAACCTCAGGAGAAGCTTTCTTT	TRBV11-2	.	TRBJ1-1	.
CASSAQIQGNGYTF	TGTGCCAGCAGCGCCCAAATCCAGGGAAATGGCTACACCTTC	TRBV11-2	.	TRBJ1-2	.
CASSYRGTEAFF	TGTGCCAGTAGTTACCGGGGCACTGAAGCTTTCTTT	TRBV19	.	TRBJ1-1	.
CASSMGRGAGYGYTF	TGTGCCAGTAGTATGGGAAGGGGCGCCGGCTATGGCTACACCTTC	TRBV19	.	TRBJ1-2	.
CASSQGSGGSYEQYF	TGCGCCAGCAGCCAGGGTAGCGGGGGGTCCTACGAGCAGTACTTC	TRBV4-1	TRBD2	TRBJ2-7	.
CSARTSGGSPFF	TGCAGCGCCCGAACGTCAGGCGGGAGTCCTTTCTTT	TRBV29-1	.	TRBJ1-1	few
CASSLGQRGIYNEQFF	TGTGCCAGCAGCTTGGGACAGCGGGGAATTTACAATGAGCAGTTCTTC	TRBV5-4	TRBD2	TRBJ2-1	.
CASSPPDRDGNIQYF	TGTGCCAGTAGTCCGCCCGACAGGGACGGAAACATTCAGTACTTC	TRBV19	TRBD1	TRBJ2-4	.
CATSRGQGPYEQYF	TGTGCCACCAGCAGAGGTCAGGGTCCCTACGAGCAGTACTTC	TRBV15	.	TRBJ2-7	.
CASTDRENSPLHF	TGTGCCAGCACGGACAGGGAGAATTCACCCCTCCACTTT	TRBV12-3/TRBV12-4	TRBD1	TRBJ1-6	.
CASRRPGQGGNNEQFF	TGTGCCAGCAGAAGACCGGGACAGGGGGGGAACAATGAGCAGTTCTTC	TRBV6-6	TRBD1	TRBJ2-1	.
CASSFGNQPQHF	TGTGCCAGCAGTTTCGGCAATCAGCCCCAGCATTTT	TRBV27	.	TRBJ1-5	.
CASSLAHFQQGDFTEAFF	TGTGCCAGCAGCTTAGCCCATTTTCAACAGGGGGATTTTACTGAAGCTTTCTTT	TRBV7-8	TRBD1	TRBJ1-1	.
CASSLDRGLNTIYF	TGTGCCAGCAGCTTGGACAGGGGGCTAAACACCATATATTTT	TRBV7-2	TRBD1	TRBJ1-3	.
CATSDTPGQNTDTQYF	TGTGCCACCAGTGACACACCGGGACAGAACACAGATACGCAGTATTTT	TRBV24-1	TRBD1	TRBJ2-3	.
CASSLTAPTPYGYTF	TGTGCCAGCAGCTTAACCGCCCCTACTCCTTATGGCTACACCTTC	TRBV7-2	.	TRBJ1-2	.
CASSPGSEGFREKLFF	TGTGCCAGCAGTCCAGGTTCGGAGGGGTTCAGGGAAAAACTGTTTTTT	TRBV28	.	TRBJ1-4	.
CAFGTLNSPLHF	TGTGCCTTCGGGACTTTGAATTCACCCCTCCACTTT	TRBV28	.	TRBJ1-6	.
CAISRGSGYEQYF	TGTGCCATCAGCAGAGGCAGCGGCTACGAGCAGTACTTC	TRBV15	.	TRBJ2-7	.
CASSQGTGATGYTF	TGTGCCAGCAGCCAAGGAACAGGGGCGACGGGCTACACCTTC	TRBV3-1/TRBV3-2	TRBD1	TRBJ1-2	.